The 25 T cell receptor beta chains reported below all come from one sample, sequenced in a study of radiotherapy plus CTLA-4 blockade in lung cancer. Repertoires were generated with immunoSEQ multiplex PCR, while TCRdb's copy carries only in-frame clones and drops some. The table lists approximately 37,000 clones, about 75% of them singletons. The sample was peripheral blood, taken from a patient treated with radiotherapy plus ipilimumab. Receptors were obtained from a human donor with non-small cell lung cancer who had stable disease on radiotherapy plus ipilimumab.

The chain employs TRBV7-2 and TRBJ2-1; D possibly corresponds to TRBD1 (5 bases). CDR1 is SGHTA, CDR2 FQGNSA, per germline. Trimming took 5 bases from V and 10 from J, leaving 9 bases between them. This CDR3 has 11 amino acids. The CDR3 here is CASSRYREQFF. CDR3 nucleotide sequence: TGTGCCAGCAGCCGATACAGGGAGCAGTTCTTC.

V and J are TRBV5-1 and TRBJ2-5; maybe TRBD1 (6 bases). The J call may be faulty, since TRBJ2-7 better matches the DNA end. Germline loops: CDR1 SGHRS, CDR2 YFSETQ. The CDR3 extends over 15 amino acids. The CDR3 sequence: CASSPHSTGTYEQYF. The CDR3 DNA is TGCGCCAGCAGCCCTCACTCGACAGGTACCTACGAGCAGTACTTC.

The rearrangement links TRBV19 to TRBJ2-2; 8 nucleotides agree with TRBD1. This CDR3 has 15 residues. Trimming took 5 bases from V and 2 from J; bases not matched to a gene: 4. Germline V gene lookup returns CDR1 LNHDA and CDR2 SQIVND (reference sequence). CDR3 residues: CASSPTGANTGELFF. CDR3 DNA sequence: TGTGCCAGTAGTCCGACAGGGGCCAACACCGGGGAGCTGTTTTTT. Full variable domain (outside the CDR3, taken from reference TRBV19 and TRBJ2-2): DGGITQSPKYLFRKEGQNVTLSCEQNLNHDAMYWYRQDPGQGLRLIYYSQIVNDFQKGDIAEGYSVSREKKESFPLTVTSAQKNPTAFYLCASSPTGANTGELFFGEGSRLTVL.

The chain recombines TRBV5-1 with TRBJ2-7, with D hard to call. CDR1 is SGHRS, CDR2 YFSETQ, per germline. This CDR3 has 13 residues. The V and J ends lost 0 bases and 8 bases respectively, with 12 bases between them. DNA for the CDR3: TGCGCCAGCAGCTTGGCCAATCAGGCCCAGCAGTACTTC. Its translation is CASSLANQAQQYF.

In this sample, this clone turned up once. Here the CDR3 DNA reads TGTGCCATTTCGACAGGGAAAAATTCACCCCTCCACTTT. This codes for CAISTGKNSPLHF. The chain couples TRBV6-5 to TRBJ1-6, with 7 nucleotides matching TRBD1. Germline V CDR1 and CDR2: MNHEY, SVGAGI. CDR3 size: 13 residues. Losses at the gene ends were 10 bases for V and 7 bases for J; bases not matched to a gene: 7.

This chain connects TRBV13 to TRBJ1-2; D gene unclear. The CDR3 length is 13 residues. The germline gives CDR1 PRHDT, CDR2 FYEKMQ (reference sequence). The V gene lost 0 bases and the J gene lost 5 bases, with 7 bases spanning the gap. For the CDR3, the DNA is TGTGCCAGCAGCTTAGGCCGGGTTTATGGCTACACCTTC. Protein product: CASSLGRVYGYTF. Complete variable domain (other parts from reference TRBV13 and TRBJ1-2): AAGVIQSPRHLIKEKRETATLKCYPIPRHDTVYWYQQGPGQDPQFLISFYEKMQSDKGSIPDRFSAQQFSDYHSELNMSSLELGDSALYFCASSLGRVYGYTFGSGTRLTVV.

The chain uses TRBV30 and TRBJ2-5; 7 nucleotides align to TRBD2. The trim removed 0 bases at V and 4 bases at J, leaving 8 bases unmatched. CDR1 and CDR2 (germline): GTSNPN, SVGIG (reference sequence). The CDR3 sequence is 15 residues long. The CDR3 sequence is CAWSVGGAGVETQYF. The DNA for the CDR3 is TGTGCCTGGAGTGTTGGCGGGGCGGGGGTAGAGACCCAGTACTTC.

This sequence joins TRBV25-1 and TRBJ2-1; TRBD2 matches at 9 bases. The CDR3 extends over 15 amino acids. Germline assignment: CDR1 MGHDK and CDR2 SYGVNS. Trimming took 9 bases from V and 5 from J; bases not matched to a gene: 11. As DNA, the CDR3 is TGTGCCAGTCTGTCCGGTAGCGGGGGCCACAATGAGCAGTTCTTC. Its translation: CASLSGSGGHNEQFF.

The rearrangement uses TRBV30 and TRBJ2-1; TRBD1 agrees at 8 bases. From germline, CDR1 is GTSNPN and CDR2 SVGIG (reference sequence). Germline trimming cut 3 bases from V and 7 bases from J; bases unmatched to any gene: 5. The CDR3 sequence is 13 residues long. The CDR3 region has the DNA TGTGCCTGGAGCAGGGGGCTTCGGAATGAGCAGTTCTTC. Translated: CAWSRGLRNEQFF.

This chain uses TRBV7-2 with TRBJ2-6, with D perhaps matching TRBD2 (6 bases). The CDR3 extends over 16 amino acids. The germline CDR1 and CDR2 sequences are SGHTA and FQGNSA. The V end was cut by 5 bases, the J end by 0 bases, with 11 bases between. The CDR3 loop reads CASSRDLGSGANVLTF. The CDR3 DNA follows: TGTGCCAGCAGCCGGGACTTAGGCTCTGGGGCCAACGTCCTGACTTTC. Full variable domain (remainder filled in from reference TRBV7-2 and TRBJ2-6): GAGVSQSPSNKVTEKGKDVELRCDPISGHTALYWYRQSLGQGLEFLIYFQGNSAPDKSGLPSDRFSAERTGGSVSTLTIQRTQQEDSAVYLCASSRDLGSGANVLTFGAGSRLTVL.

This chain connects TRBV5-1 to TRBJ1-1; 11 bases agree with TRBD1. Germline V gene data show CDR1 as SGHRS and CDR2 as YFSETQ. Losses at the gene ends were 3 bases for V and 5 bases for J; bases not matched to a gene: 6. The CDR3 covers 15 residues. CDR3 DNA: TGCGCCAGCAGCTCGGGAGGGACAGGGGGGACTGAAGCTTTCTTT. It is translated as CASSSGGTGGTEAFF.

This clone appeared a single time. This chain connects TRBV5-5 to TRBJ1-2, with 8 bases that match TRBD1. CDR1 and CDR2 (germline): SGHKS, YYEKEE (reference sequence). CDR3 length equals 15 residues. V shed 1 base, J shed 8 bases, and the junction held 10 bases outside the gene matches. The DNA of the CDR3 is TGTGCCAGCAGCTTGCGCCAGGGGGCTGGTCGGGGCTACACCTTC. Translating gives CASSLRQGAGRGYTF.

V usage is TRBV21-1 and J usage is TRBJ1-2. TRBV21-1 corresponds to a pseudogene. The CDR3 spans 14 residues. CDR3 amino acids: CASPPGGPNYGYTF. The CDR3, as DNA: TGTGCCTCCCCCCCCGGGGGACCTAACTATGGCTACACCTTC.

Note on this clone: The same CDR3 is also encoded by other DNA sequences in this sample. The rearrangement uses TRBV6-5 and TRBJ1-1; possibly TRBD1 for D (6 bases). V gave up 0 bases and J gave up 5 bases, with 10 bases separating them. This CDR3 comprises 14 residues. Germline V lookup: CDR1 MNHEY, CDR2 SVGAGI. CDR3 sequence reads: CASSYSQGRTEAFF. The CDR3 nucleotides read TGTGCCAGCAGTTACTCTCAGGGGAGAACTGAAGCTTTCTTT.

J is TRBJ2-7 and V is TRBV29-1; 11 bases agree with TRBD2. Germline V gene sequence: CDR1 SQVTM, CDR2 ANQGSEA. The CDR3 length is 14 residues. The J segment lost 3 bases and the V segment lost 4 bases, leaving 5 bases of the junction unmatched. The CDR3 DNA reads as TGCAGCGTTGTGTCGCTAGCGGGGGGCTACGAGCAGTACTTC. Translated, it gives CSVVSLAGGYEQYF.

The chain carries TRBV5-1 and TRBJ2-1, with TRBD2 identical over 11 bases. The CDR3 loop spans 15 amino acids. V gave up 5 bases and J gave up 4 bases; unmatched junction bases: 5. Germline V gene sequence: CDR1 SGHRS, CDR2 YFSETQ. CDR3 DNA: TGCGCCAGCAGTCCCGGGACTAGCGGATACAATGAGCAGTTCTTC. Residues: CASSPGTSGYNEQFF.

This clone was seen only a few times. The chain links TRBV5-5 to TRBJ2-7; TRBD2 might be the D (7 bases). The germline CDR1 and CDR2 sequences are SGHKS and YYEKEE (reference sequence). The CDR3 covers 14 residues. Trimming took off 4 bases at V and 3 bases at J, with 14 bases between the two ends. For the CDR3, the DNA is TGTGCCAGCAGCCCAGCGGGACATTTCTACGAGCAGTACTTC. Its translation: CASSPAGHFYEQYF.

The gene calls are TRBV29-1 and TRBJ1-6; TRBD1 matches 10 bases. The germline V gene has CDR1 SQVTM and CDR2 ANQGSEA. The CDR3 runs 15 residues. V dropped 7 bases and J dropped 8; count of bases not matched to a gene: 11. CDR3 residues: CSGPIRDRGDSPLHF. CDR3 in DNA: TGCAGCGGCCCGATTCGGGACAGGGGTGATTCACCCCTCCACTTT.

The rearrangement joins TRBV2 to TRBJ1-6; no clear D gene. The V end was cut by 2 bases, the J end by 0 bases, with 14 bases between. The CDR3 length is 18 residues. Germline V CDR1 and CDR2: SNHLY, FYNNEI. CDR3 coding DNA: TGTGCCAGCAGTGAAAGAGTCAGCCCTAGCTCCTATAATTCACCCCTCCACTTT. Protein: CASSERVSPSSYNSPLHF.

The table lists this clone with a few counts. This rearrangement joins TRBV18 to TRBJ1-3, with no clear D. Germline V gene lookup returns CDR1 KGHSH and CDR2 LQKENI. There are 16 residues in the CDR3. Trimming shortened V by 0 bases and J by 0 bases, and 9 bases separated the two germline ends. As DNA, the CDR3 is TGTGCCAGCTCACCACCGGGCTTAATCTCTGGAAACACCATATATTTT. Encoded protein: CASSPPGLISGNTIYF.

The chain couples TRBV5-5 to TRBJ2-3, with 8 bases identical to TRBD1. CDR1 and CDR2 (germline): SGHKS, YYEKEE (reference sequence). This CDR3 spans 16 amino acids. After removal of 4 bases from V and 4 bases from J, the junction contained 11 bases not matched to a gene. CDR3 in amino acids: CASSPGQGWISDTQYF. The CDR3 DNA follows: TGTGCCAGCAGCCCCGGACAGGGTTGGATATCAGATACGCAGTATTTT.

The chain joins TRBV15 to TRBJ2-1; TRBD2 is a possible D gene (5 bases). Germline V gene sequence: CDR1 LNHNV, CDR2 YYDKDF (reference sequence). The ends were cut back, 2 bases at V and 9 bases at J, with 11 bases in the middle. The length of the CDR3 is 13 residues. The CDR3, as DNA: TGTGCCACCAGCAGACGCGGGTGGGGTGAGCAGTTCTTC. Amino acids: CATSRRGWGEQFF.

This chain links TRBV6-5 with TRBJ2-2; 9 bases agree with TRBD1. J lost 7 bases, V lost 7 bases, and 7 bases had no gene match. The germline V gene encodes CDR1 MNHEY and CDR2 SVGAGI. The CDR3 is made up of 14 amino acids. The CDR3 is CASNLQGAIGELFF. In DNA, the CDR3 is TGTGCCAGCAATCTACAGGGGGCTATCGGGGAGCTGTTTTTT.

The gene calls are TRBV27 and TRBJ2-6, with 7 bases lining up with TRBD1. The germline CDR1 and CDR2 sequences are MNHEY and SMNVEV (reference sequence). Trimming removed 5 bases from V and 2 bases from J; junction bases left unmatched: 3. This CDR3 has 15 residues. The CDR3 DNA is TGTGCCAGCAGTGAGCAGGGGGCTGGGGCCAACGTCCTGACTTTC. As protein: CASSEQGAGANVLTF.

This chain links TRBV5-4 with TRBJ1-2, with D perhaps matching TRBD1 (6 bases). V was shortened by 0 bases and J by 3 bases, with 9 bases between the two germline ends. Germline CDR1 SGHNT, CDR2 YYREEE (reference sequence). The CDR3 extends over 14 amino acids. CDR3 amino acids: CASSLGGRDYGYTF. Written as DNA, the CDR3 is TGTGCCAGCAGCTTGGGGGGGCGCGACTATGGCTACACCTTC.